This T cell receptor beta chain is drawn from a study of B cell selection in AIRE deficiency. Trimming at V came to 4 bases and at J to 7 bases, leaving 8 bases not matched to a gene. Per the germline V gene, CDR1 is SGHTA and CDR2 is FQGNSA. The CDR3 consists of 14 residues. Remarks on this clone: Its target is unknown.

TCRdb keeps only in-frame clones here, not all; method: immunoSEQ multiplex PCR. The table includes roughly 24,000 clones, about 92% detected once. Regulatory T cells were sorted as CD4+CD25hiCD127low/negative. Regarding the study as a whole: Of 3,500 to 4,000 shared Treg TCRbeta sequences, 30% to 40% were healthy-donor-only and about 9.1% patient-only.

The chain employs TRBV7-2 and TRBJ2-5; 8 nucleotides agree with TRBD2. Sequencing input: CD4+CD25+ Tregs sorted from PBMCs. The sequence derives from a human donor in good health. The CDR3 DNA reads TGTGCCAGCAGCTCTGGACTAGCTGGTGTGACCCAGTACTTC. Its protein product is CASSSGLAGVTQYF. The full variable domain, its missing parts supplied by reference TRBV7-2 and TRBJ2-5, is GAGVSQSPSNKVTEKGKDVELRCDPISGHTALYWYRQSLGQGLEFLIYFQGNSAPDKSGLPSDRFSAERTGGSVSTLTIQRTQQEDSAVYLCASSSGLAGVTQYFGPGTRLLVL.